This T cell receptor beta chain was sequenced in a study of T cell repertoires in cytomegalovirus infection. Study-wide context: It can be stated that public TCR beta signatures indicated CMV infection as well as a matching HLA type.

TCRdb used MiXCR to reprocess the reads, holding one entry per CDR3 protein. Of almost 500,000 distinct CDR3 sequences in the sample, over 9% were seen once. The germline CDR1 and CDR2 sequences are MNHNS and SASEGT. CDR3 size: 11 residues. With 6 bases removed from V and 7 bases from J, the gap between germline ends came to 6 bases. Findings and caveats of the study: Ex vivo, HLA-C-restricted CMV-specific TCR beta clonotypes prevailed over the rest of the response. Summed public TCR beta family frequency identified CMV carriers bearing the relevant HLA.

Ten or more counts support this clonotype. No antigen is known for it. The sequence came from a human donor in good health (CMV status not recorded). Some clones in this sample may be carry-over from other donors' samples. The chain employs TRBV6-1 and TRBJ1-4, with TRBD1 as a possible D gene (6 bases). Source material: PBMCs. CDR3 in amino acids: CASSRGEKLFF. The CDR3 nucleotides read TGTGCCAGCAGCAGGGGTGAAAAACTGTTTTTT.